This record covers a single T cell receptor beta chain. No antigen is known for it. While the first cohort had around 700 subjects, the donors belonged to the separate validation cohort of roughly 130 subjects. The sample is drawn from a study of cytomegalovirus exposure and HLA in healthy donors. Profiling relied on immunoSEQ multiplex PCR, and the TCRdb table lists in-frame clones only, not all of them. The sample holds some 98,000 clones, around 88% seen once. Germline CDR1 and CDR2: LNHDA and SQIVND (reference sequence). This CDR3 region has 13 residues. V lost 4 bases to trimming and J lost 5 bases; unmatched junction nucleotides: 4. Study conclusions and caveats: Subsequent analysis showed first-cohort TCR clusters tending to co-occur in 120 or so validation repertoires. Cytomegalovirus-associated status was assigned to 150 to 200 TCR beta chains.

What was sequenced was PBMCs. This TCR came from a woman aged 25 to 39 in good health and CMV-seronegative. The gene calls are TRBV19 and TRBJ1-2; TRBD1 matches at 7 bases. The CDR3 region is CASSTTGEYGYTF. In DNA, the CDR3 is TGTGCCAGTAGTACCACAGGGGAATATGGCTACACCTTC.